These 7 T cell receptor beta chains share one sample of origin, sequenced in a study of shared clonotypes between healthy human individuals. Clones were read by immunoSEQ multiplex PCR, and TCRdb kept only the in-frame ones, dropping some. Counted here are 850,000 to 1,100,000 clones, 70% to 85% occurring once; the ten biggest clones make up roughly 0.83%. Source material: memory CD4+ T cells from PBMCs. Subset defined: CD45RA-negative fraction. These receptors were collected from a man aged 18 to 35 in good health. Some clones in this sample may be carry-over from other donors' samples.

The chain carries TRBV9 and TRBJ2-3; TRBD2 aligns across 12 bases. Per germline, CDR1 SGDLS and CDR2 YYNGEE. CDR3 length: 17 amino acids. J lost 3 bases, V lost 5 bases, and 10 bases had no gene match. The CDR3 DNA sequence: TGTGCCAGCAGACGTTCCTGGACTAGCGGGATAACAGATACGCAGTATTTT. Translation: CASRRSWTSGITDTQYF.

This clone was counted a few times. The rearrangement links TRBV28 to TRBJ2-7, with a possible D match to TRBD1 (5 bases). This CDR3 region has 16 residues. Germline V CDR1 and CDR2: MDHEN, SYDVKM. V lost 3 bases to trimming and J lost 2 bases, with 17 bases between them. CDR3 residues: CASSFWRIGQAYEQYF. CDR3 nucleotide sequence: TGTGCCAGCAGTTTTTGGCGGATAGGACAAGCCTACGAGCAGTACTTC.

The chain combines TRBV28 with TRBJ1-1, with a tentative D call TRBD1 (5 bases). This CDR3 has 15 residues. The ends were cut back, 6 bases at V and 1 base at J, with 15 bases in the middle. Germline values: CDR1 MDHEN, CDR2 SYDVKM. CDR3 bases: TGTGCCAGCAGGTCTTCGGGACGGTCGAACACTGAAGCTTTCTTT. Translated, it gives CASRSSGRSNTEAFF.

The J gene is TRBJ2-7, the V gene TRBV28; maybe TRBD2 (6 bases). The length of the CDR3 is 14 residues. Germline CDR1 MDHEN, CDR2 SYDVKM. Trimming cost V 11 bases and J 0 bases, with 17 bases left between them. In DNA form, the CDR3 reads TGTGCCTACGGGAAGTACGGGAGCTCCTACGAGCAGTACTTC. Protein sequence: CAYGKYGSSYEQYF.

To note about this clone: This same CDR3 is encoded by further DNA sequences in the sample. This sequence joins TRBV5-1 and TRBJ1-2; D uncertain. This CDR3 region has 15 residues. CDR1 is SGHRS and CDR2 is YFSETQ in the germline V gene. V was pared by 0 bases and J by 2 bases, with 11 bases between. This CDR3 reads CASSLGVRGNYGYTF. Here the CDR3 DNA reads TGCGCCAGCAGCTTGGGGGTGAGAGGAAACTATGGCTACACCTTC.

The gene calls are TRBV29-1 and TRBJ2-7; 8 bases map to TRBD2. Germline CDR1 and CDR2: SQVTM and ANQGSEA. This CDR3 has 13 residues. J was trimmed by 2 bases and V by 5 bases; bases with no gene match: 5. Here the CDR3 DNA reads TGCAGCGTTACTAGCGGTACGACCTACGAGCAGTACTTC. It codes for CSVTSGTTYEQYF.

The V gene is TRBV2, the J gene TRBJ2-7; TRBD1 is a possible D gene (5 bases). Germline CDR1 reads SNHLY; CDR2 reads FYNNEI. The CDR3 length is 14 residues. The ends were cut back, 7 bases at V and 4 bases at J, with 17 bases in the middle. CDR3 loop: CASNQSPGFYEQYF. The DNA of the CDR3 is TGTGCCAGCAATCAATCCCCAGGGTTTTACGAGCAGTACTTC.